This entry lists 21 T cell receptor beta chains sequenced from one sample in a study of blood T cell repertoires in COVID-19. Measured with immunoSEQ multiplex PCR; TCRdb has only the in-frame clones, and not every one. The data hold approximately 240,000 clones, with roughly 90% observed a single time. The sample was PBMCs or T cells enriched from blood (not recorded which). The receptors stem from a woman aged 50 to 65 in a cohort exposed to, infected with or recovered from COVID-19 (not recorded which).

This sequence joins TRBV29-1 and TRBJ1-1; D remains unclear. The CDR3 is 14 amino acids. Germline values: CDR1 SQVTM, CDR2 ANQGSEA. Trimming cost V 2 bases and J 5 bases, with 15 bases left between them. CDR3 sequence reads: CSVEHPTRRTEAFF. CDR3 bases: TGCAGCGTTGAACATCCAACCAGGAGGACTGAAGCTTTCTTT.

This chain uses TRBV7-9 with TRBJ2-4, with TRBD1 identical over 8 bases. Per germline, CDR1 SEHNR and CDR2 FQNEAQ (reference sequence). With V trimmed by 5 bases and J by 4 bases, 13 bases remained unmatched. The CDR3 sequence is 17 residues long. In DNA form, the CDR3 reads TGTGCCAGCAGCGTATGGACAGGGAGGATCGGGAAAAACATTCAGTACTTC. Its protein is CASSVWTGRIGKNIQYF.

The rearrangement uses TRBV7-9 and TRBJ1-2; D perhaps matches TRBD1 (5 bases). Germline CDR1 is SEHNR and CDR2 is FQNEAQ (reference sequence). The CDR3 extends over 14 amino acids. V lost 2 bases and J lost 7, with 14 bases in between. The CDR3 DNA sequence: TGTGCCAGCAGCTTATCAAGGGGAAACAGTGGCTACACCTTC. Translation gives CASSLSRGNSGYTF. The variable domain in full, completed from reference TRBV7-9 and TRBJ1-2, reads DTGVSQNPRHKITKRGQNVTFRCDPISEHNRLYWYRQTLGQGPEFLTYFQNEAQLEKSRLLSDRFSAERPKGSFSTLEIQRTEQGDSAMYLCASSLSRGNSGYTFGSGTRLTVV.

V usage is TRBV9 and J usage is TRBJ1-4; D is unclear. CDR1 is SGDLS and CDR2 is YYNGEE in the germline V gene. Trimming took 4 bases from V and 7 from J, leaving 14 bases between them. The CDR3 length is 14 residues. CDR3 loop: CASSPMGRSEKLFF. CDR3 nucleotides: TGTGCCAGCAGCCCTATGGGTAGGAGTGAAAAACTGTTTTTT.

The chain is built from TRBV5-1 and TRBJ1-2, with no clear D. Trimming shortened V by 0 bases and J by 2 bases, and 8 bases separated the two germline ends. The germline V gene encodes CDR1 SGHRS and CDR2 YFSETQ. CDR3 length equals 14 residues. The chain's CDR3 is CASSLVARNYGYTF. The CDR3 DNA reads TGCGCCAGCAGCTTGGTGGCAAGAAACTATGGCTACACCTTC. The variable domain in full, completed from reference TRBV5-1 and TRBJ1-2, reads KAGVTQTPRYLIKTRGQQVTLSCSPISGHRSVSWYQQTPGQGLQFLFEYFSETQRNKGNFPGRFSGRQFSNSRSEMNVSTLELGDSALYLCASSLVARNYGYTFGSGTRLTVV.

This rearrangement joins TRBV6-5 to TRBJ2-7, with a tentative D call TRBD1 (6 bases). This CDR3 contains 15 residues. The germline CDR1 and CDR2 sequences are MNHEY and SVGAGI. Trimming removed 6 bases from V and 1 base from J, with 16 bases in between. The CDR3 sequence: CASRGWTVPSYEQYF. DNA for the CDR3: TGTGCCAGCAGGGGTTGGACAGTGCCGTCCTACGAGCAGTACTTC.

About this clone itself: The sample has other DNA sequences that encode this CDR3 too. The rearrangement links TRBV9 to TRBJ1-6, with D perhaps matching TRBD1 (5 bases). Trimming took off 0 bases at V and 6 bases at J, with 7 bases between the two ends. This CDR3 has 14 residues. Germline CDR1 and CDR2: SGDLS and YYNGEE. In DNA form, the CDR3 reads TGTGCCAGCAGCGTAGCGACAGTTAATTCACCCCTCCACTTT. Its protein is CASSVATVNSPLHF.

The chain has TRBV6-5 and TRBJ1-6, with unresolved D. Germline CDR1 MNHEY, CDR2 SVGAGI. V was cut by 2 bases and J by 7 bases, with 9 bases left in between. The CDR3 runs 14 residues. This chain's CDR3 is CASSYRRNNSPLHF. The CDR3 nucleotides are TGTGCCAGCAGTTACCGCAGGAACAATTCACCCCTCCACTTT.

This clone was recorded a few times. This chain joins TRBV18 and TRBJ1-3; D possibly corresponds to TRBD1 (5 bases). CDR3 length: 13 residues. CDR1 is KGHSH, CDR2 LQKENI, per germline. V was clipped by 5 bases and J by 3 bases, with 8 bases between them. The CDR3 DNA sequence: TGTGCCAGCTCAAAGGGGTTTGGAAACACCATATATTTT. Translating it yields CASSKGFGNTIYF.

The chain uses TRBV4-3 and TRBJ2-7; D gene ambiguous. The CDR3 consists of 15 residues. The germline V and J ends were trimmed by 1 base and 0 bases, with 10 bases remaining between them. The germline V gene has CDR1 LGHNA and CDR2 YSLEER. This CDR3 reads CASSQGSAVSYEQYF. CDR3 nucleotides: TGCGCCAGCAGCCAAGGCTCCGCGGTCTCCTACGAGCAGTACTTC.

The chain carries TRBV9 and TRBJ1-6; the D gene is possibly TRBD1 (5 bases). Germline lookup yields CDR1 SGDLS and CDR2 YYNGEE. The CDR3 is made up of 16 amino acids. Trimming took 4 bases from V and 5 from J, leaving 16 bases between them. The CDR3 nucleotides read TGTGCCAGCAGCAGATACGGGGGTGGGAATAATTCACCCCTCCACTTT. This sequence encodes CASSRYGGGNNSPLHF.

This chain joins TRBV6-5 and TRBJ1-2, with a tentative D call TRBD1 (5 bases). The germline V gene has CDR1 MNHEY and CDR2 SVGAGI. The CDR3 is 13 amino acids. Trimming removed 2 bases at V and 8 bases at J, with 12 bases between. The CDR3 bases are TGTGCCAGCAGTTACAGGAGGGAGGGGGGCTACACCTTC. Residues: CASSYRREGGYTF.

The chain combines TRBV24-1 with TRBJ1-2, with D maybe TRBD1 (5 bases). The CDR3 has 13 amino acids. The V gene's germline CDR1 is KGHDR and CDR2 SFDVKD. V was cut by 2 bases and J by 5 bases, with 8 bases left in between. CDR3 nucleotides: TGTGCCACCAGTGATTACGGGGGGTATGGCTACACCTTC. Amino acids: CATSDYGGYGYTF.

The V gene is TRBV25-1, the J gene TRBJ1-6; D possibly corresponds to TRBD1 (6 bases). V was shortened by 4 bases and J by 9 bases, with 13 bases between the two germline ends. The CDR3 totals 14 residues. In germline, CDR1 is MGHDK, CDR2 SYGVNS. The CDR3 DNA reads TGTGCCAGCAGTGCGACAGGTTTCTCTTCACCCCTCCACTTT. It yields the protein CASSATGFSSPLHF. Together with reference TRBV25-1 and TRBJ1-6, the CDR3 gives the full variable domain: EADIYQTPRYLVIGTGKKITLECSQTMGHDKMYWYQQDPGMELHLIHYSYGVNSTEKGDLSSESTVSRIRTEHFPLTLESARPSHTSQYLCASSATGFSSPLHFGNGTRLTVT.

The chain couples TRBV19 to TRBJ2-3; 10 bases align to TRBD2. From germline, CDR1 is LNHDA and CDR2 SQIVND (reference sequence). The CDR3 spans 18 residues. V was clipped by 5 bases and J by 0 bases; unmatched bases: 11. For the CDR3, the DNA is TGTGCCAGTAGTCGAGAAAGGACTAGCGGCCCTAGCACAGATACGCAGTATTTT. Translated, it gives CASSRERTSGPSTDTQYF.

This clone came up once. The DNA for the CDR3 is TGTGCCTCCGGGGGGGCCCTAGGCTACGAGCAGTACTTC. It translates to CASGGALGYEQYF. This chain links TRBV7-2 with TRBJ2-7; 8 positions agree with TRBD2. The CDR3 contains 13 residues. The V gene's germline CDR1 is SGHTA and CDR2 FQGNSA. Trimming took 11 bases from V and 3 from J; bases not matched to a gene: 9.

The chain combines TRBV2 with TRBJ1-2, with TRBD1 matching over 10 bases. The CDR3 is 15 amino acids. The V segment lost 1 base and the J segment 4 bases; nucleotides outside the gene matches: 3. Germline CDR1 reads SNHLY; CDR2 reads FYNNEI. The CDR3 sequence: CASSEGQGAFYGYTF. For the CDR3, the DNA is TGTGCCAGCAGTGAAGGACAGGGGGCTTTCTATGGCTACACCTTC.

This clone was counted a few times. The chain carries TRBV30 and TRBJ1-6; D call uncertain. Germline V gene data show CDR1 as GTSNPN and CDR2 as SVGIG (reference sequence). The length of the CDR3 is 15 residues. Between the trimmed V and J ends, which lost 0 bases and 8 bases, there was a span of 14 bases. The CDR3: CAWSVSPGSYSPLHF. The CDR3 DNA sequence: TGTGCCTGGAGTGTATCCCCGGGGAGTTATTCACCCCTCCACTTT.

The genes are TRBV7-2 and TRBJ1-2, with TRBD1 matching 7 bases. This CDR3 spans 15 amino acids. The trim removed 5 bases at V and 4 bases at J, leaving 10 bases unmatched. Per the germline V gene, CDR1 is SGHTA and CDR2 is FQGNSA. The CDR3 sequence is CASSGRTGGGYGYTF. Here the CDR3 DNA reads TGTGCCAGCAGCGGAAGGACAGGTGGGGGCTATGGCTACACCTTC.

The chain is built from TRBV28 and TRBJ2-2; TRBD1 is a possible D gene (6 bases). CDR3 length equals 13 residues. Germline CDR1 and CDR2: MDHEN and SYDVKM. V was trimmed by 10 bases and J by 5 bases, leaving 14 bases between them. CDR3 bases: TGTGCCATCCGGGACACCCTAACCGGGGAGCTGTTTTTT. It encodes CAIRDTLTGELFF.

The chain links TRBV7-3 to TRBJ2-3; unclear D gene. V was trimmed by 3 bases and J by 0 bases, leaving 4 bases between them. Germline V CDR1 and CDR2: SGHTA, FQGTGA. CDR3 size: 13 residues. The CDR3 reads CASSFLSTDTQYF. In DNA, the CDR3 is TGTGCCAGCAGCTTCCTAAGCACAGATACGCAGTATTTT.